This is a list of T cell receptor beta chains from one sample in a study of T cell responses to AZD1222 COVID-19 vaccine. The repertoire was sequenced with immunoSEQ multiplex PCR; TCRdb's copy has only in-frame clones and lacks some. Among tens of thousands of clones, 85% to 90% were seen once, and the ten largest hold about 8%. This specimen consisted of peripheral blood, obtained on day 0 of AZD1222 vaccination. These receptors originate from an adult in good health. Both conserved end residues are part of each CDR3.

J,V,length,CDR3
TRBJ2-7,TRBV5-1,13,CASSLARRGEQYF
TRBJ2-7,TRBV3-1/TRBV3-2,17,CASSQNRAGGLSYEQYF
TRBJ1-6,TRBV27,14,CASSWDRGGSPLHF
TRBJ1-2,TRBV7-9,12,CASSLVPGGYTF
TRBJ1-4,TRBV2,15,CASSSDRVGGEKLFF
TRBJ2-5,TRBV7-9,16,CASSLGAGADGETQYF
TRBJ1-5,TRBV6-5,13,CASSYDSYQPQHF
TRBJ2-5,TRBV7-7,14,CASSTLGVRETQYF
TRBJ2-3,TRBV3-1/TRBV3-2,15,CASSTSGSNTDTQYF
TRBJ1-1,TRBV27,12,CASRVGDTEAFF
TRBJ2-3,TRBV30,17,CAWSIDRDYQSTDTQYF
TRBJ2-1,TRBV4-1,17,CASSLGALAGGVNEQFF
TRBJ1-4,TRBV6-1,16,CASSDADIPTNEKLFF
TRBJ1-4,TRBV9,15,CASSRVGGAGEKLFF
TRBJ2-6,TRBV27,15,CASSIRNSGANVLTF
TRBJ2-7,TRBV7-9,12,CASSTQGNEQYF
TRBJ2-7,TRBV5-1,13,CASSSQGYYEQYF
TRBJ2-1,TRBV6-5,15,CASSLDRSSYNEQFF
TRBJ2-3,TRBV7-9,15,CASSLADDYTDTQYF
TRBJ1-5,TRBV19,15,CASSPGGYSNQPQHF
TRBJ1-2,TRBV5-1,14,CASSLAGWNYGYTF
TRBJ1-5,TRBV10-1,12,CASRQGNQPQHF
TRBJ1-5,TRBV6-6,16,CASRDPGQGEYQPQHF
TRBJ2-7,TRBV7-2,13,CASSLTGQYEQYF
TRBJ2-5,TRBV5-6,15,CASSPDRGLQETQYF
TRBJ1-6,TRBV27,12,CASSLRGSPLHF
TRBJ2-7,TRBV2,14,CASSEGGSAYEQYF
TRBJ2-5,TRBV6-5,15,CASSPNPGGQETQYF